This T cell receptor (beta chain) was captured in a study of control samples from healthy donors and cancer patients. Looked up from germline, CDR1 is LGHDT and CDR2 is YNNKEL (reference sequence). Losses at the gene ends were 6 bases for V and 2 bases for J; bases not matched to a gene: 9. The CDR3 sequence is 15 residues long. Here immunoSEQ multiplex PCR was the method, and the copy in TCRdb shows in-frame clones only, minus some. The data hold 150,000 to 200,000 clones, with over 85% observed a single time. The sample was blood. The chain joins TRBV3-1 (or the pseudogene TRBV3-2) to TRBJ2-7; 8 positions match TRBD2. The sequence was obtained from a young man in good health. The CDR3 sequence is CASSLTTSATYEQYF. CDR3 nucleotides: TGTGCCAGCAGTCTCACGACTAGCGCGACCTACGAGCAGTACTTC.